These 15 T cell receptor beta chains were all obtained from the same sample, sequenced in a study of blood T cell repertoires in COVID-19. Generated by immunoSEQ multiplex PCR, the TCRdb table keeps only in-frame clones and is missing some. The sample records roughly 150,000 clones, approximately 83% being singletons. The sequenced material came from PBMCs or T cells enriched from blood (not recorded which). The receptors derive from a man aged 65 to 79 who had been exposed to COVID-19.

The chain is built from TRBV19 and TRBJ1-4, with D possibly being TRBD1 (6 bases). Germline CDR1 and CDR2: LNHDA and SQIVND (reference sequence). This CDR3 has 16 amino acids. V was cut by 4 bases and J by 5 bases, with 17 bases left in between. CDR3 sequence (DNA): TGTGCCAGTAGTACCTCCACAGGGTTCGTAAATGAAAAACTGTTTTTT. Amino acids: CASSTSTGFVNEKLFF.

V gene TRBV10-3 combines with J gene TRBJ1-2; 9 bases are shared with TRBD1. This CDR3 has 16 amino acids. V lost 3 bases to trimming and J lost 4 bases; unmatched junction nucleotides: 9. Germline V gene data show CDR1 as ENHRY and CDR2 as SYGVKD. The CDR3 coding sequence is TGTGCCATCAGTGACCGGGACAGGGAAGGTGGCTATGGCTACACCTTC. Translated: CAISDRDREGGYGYTF.

This chain links TRBV7-9 with TRBJ2-1; 8 bases agree with TRBD2. CDR3 length: 12 amino acids. CDR1 and CDR2 (germline): SEHNR, FQNEAQ (reference sequence). With V trimmed by 6 bases and J by 15 bases, 10 bases remained unmatched. Here the CDR3 DNA reads TGTGCCAGCAGTAGTCGGACTAGCCAGATGTTCTTC. It yields the protein CASSSRTSQMFF. Variable domain in full (rest from reference TRBV7-9 and TRBJ2-1): DTGVSQNPRHKITKRGQNVTFRCDPISEHNRLYWYRQTLGQGPEFLTYFQNEAQLEKSRLLSDRFSAERPKGSFSTLEIQRTEQGDSAMYLCASSSRTSQMFFGPGTRLTVL.

This chain links TRBV5-1 with TRBJ1-4; TRBD1 aligns across 11 bases. CDR3 size: 16 residues. Germline values: CDR1 SGHRS, CDR2 YFSETQ. Trimming removed 4 bases from V and 8 bases from J; junction bases left unmatched: 10. DNA for the CDR3: TGCGCCAGCAGCATCTCAACCGGGACAGGGGGGGAAAAACTGTTTTTT. As protein: CASSISTGTGGEKLFF. The complete variable domain, with remaining parts taken from reference TRBV5-1 and TRBJ1-4, reads KAGVTQTPRYLIKTRGQQVTLSCSPISGHRSVSWYQQTPGQGLQFLFEYFSETQRNKGNFPGRFSGRQFSNSRSEMNVSTLELGDSALYLCASSISTGTGGEKLFFGSGTQLSVL.

This clone was seen at least ten times. The chain employs TRBV6-2 or TRBV6-3 and TRBJ2-1; possibly TRBD2 for D (7 bases). This CDR3 comprises 16 residues. Germline V gene data show CDR1 as MNHEY and CDR2 as SVGEGT. The V gene lost 0 bases and the J gene lost 6 bases, with 15 bases spanning the gap. CDR3 sequence: CASSYSATGRVNEQFF. The CDR3 coding sequence is TGTGCCAGCAGTTACTCGGCAACAGGGAGGGTCAATGAGCAGTTCTTC.

The CDR3 loop reads CASSLGSGELFF. In DNA form, the CDR3 reads TGTGCCAGCAGCCTCGGGAGCGGGGAGCTGTTTTTT. The genes are TRBV7-8 and TRBJ2-2; weak D call: TRBD2 (6 bases). CDR3 length: 12 residues. The V and J ends lost 5 bases and 7 bases respectively, with 8 bases between them. Germline loops: CDR1 SGHVS, CDR2 FQNEAQ. Full variable domain (rest looked up from reference TRBV7-8 and TRBJ2-2): GAGVSQSPRYKVAKRGQDVALRCDPISGHVSLFWYQQALGQGPEFLTYFQNEAQLDKSGLPSDRFFAERPEGSVSTLKIQRTQQEDSAVYLCASSLGSGELFFGEGSRLTVL.

The gene calls are TRBV7-9 and TRBJ2-1; 11 bases agree with TRBD2. CDR1 and CDR2 (germline): SEHNR, FQNEAQ (reference sequence). The CDR3 totals 14 residues. V lost 5 bases, J lost 5 bases, and 2 bases stayed unmatched. The chain's CDR3 is CASSTSGGNNEQFF. The CDR3 DNA is TGTGCCAGCAGCACTAGCGGGGGAAACAATGAGCAGTTCTTC.

The chain employs TRBV24-1 and TRBJ2-2, with D maybe TRBD1 (5 bases). The V gene lost 4 bases and the J gene lost 1 base, with 9 bases spanning the gap. Germline-derived CDR1 and CDR2 are KGHDR and SFDVKD. This CDR3 is 15 amino acids long. CDR3 region: CATSDPDRNTGELFF. CDR3 nucleotides: TGTGCCACCAGTGACCCTGACAGGAACACCGGGGAGCTGTTTTTT.

This chain joins TRBV6-2 or TRBV6-3 and TRBJ2-7; 10 nucleotides align to TRBD2. CDR3 size: 16 residues. Germline V gene lookup returns CDR1 MNHEY and CDR2 SVGEGT. J lost 0 bases, V lost 2 bases, and 4 bases had no gene match. The CDR3 reads CASSYAGLAASYEQYF. CDR3 coding DNA: TGTGCCAGCAGTTACGCCGGACTAGCGGCCTCCTACGAGCAGTACTTC.

The chain employs TRBV5-1 and TRBJ1-1, with D possibly TRBD1 on 5 matching bases. This CDR3 has 14 amino acids. Germline V CDR1 and CDR2: SGHRS, YFSETQ. V lost 3 bases to trimming and J lost 1 base, with 10 bases between them. The CDR3 sequence is CASSSQVGNTEAFF. The CDR3 nucleotides are TGCGCCAGCAGCTCACAGGTGGGGAACACTGAAGCTTTCTTT. Full variable domain (remainder filled in from reference TRBV5-1 and TRBJ1-1): KAGVTQTPRYLIKTRGQQVTLSCSPISGHRSVSWYQQTPGQGLQFLFEYFSETQRNKGNFPGRFSGRQFSNSRSEMNVSTLELGDSALYLCASSSQVGNTEAFFGQGTRLTVV.

The CDR3 here is CASSVDRLGQFF. CDR3 bases: TGTGCCAGTAGTGTCGACAGGTTAGGGCAGTTCTTC. V usage is TRBV19 and J usage is TRBJ2-1; TRBD1 might be the D (6 bases). CDR3 length equals 12 residues. V was pared by 5 bases and J by 12 bases, with 14 bases between. CDR1 and CDR2 (germline): LNHDA, SQIVND (reference sequence). Using reference TRBV19 and TRBJ2-1 for the parts outside the CDR3, the full variable domain is DGGITQSPKYLFRKEGQNVTLSCEQNLNHDAMYWYRQDPGQGLRLIYYSQIVNDFQKGDIAEGYSVSREKKESFPLTVTSAQKNPTAFYLCASSVDRLGQFFGPGTRLTVL.

The genes are TRBV10-3 and TRBJ2-5; 9 bases are shared with TRBD1. This CDR3 is 14 amino acids long. Per the germline V gene, CDR1 is ENHRY and CDR2 is SYGVKD. V shed 2 bases, J shed 5 bases, and the junction held 3 bases outside the gene matches. The CDR3 bases are TGTGCCATCAGTGAGGGACAGGGGATGGAGACCCAGTACTTC. It codes for CAISEGQGMETQYF.

This chain uses TRBV27 with TRBJ2-1, with D maybe TRBD2 (5 bases). CDR1 is MNHEY, CDR2 SMNVEV, per germline (reference sequence). The CDR3 spans 12 residues. Trimming left V 4 bases short and J 12 bases short, with 13 bases between. The chain's CDR3 is CASSSLRTGQFF. The DNA for the CDR3 is TGTGCCAGCAGTTCCCTGAGGACTGGGCAGTTCTTC.

This rearrangement joins TRBV6-2 or TRBV6-3 to TRBJ2-6; perhaps TRBD2 as D (6 bases). The V gene's germline CDR1 is MNHEY and CDR2 SVGEGT. The CDR3 consists of 14 residues. The V and J ends lost 6 bases and 6 bases respectively, with 12 bases between them. The CDR3 sequence: CASSQGGMANVLTF. The CDR3 bases are TGTGCCAGCAGCCAGGGCGGGATGGCCAACGTCCTGACTTTC.

The rearrangement joins TRBV5-4 to TRBJ1-4; 7 bases map to TRBD1. CDR1 and CDR2 (germline): SGHNT, YYREEE (reference sequence). The CDR3 contains 15 residues. Trimming removed 2 bases from V and 6 bases from J; junction bases left unmatched: 7. CDR3 region: CASSLSDRDDEKLFF. The CDR3 coding sequence is TGTGCCAGCAGCTTATCCGACAGGGATGATGAAAAACTGTTTTTT. Complete variable domain (other parts from reference TRBV5-4 and TRBJ1-4): ETGVTQSPTHLIKTRGQQVTLRCSSQSGHNTVSWYQQALGQGPQFIFQYYREEENGRGNFPPRFSGLQFPNYSSELNVNALELDDSALYLCASSLSDRDDEKLFFGSGTQLSVL.